This is a list of T cell receptor beta chains from one sample in a study of CD8 T cells in ankylosing spondylitis. TCRdb passed the 5' RACE reads through MiXCR, listing each CDR3 protein once. The repertoire holds approximately 240,000 distinct CDR3 sequences, about 10% seen once, with about 3% in the top ten. Sequencing was done on a sample of blood, either unsorted or a sorted T cell fraction (not recorded which). These TCRs come from a male donor with ankylosing spondylitis or in good health (not recorded which). The CDR3 runs from the conserved cysteine through the conserved F or W. D genes are given only for firm matches. Size is stated for part of the rows, as once, few or many counts, or as a class when the clone is expanded.

TRBJ1-1	TRBV7-2	many	-	TGTGCCAGCAGCTTATTGGCTTTCTTT	CASSLLAFF
TRBJ2-6	TRBV7-6	-	-	TGTGCCAGCAGCTCCCCCATGAGCTCTGGGGCCAACGTCCTGACTTTC	CASSSPMSSGANVLTF
TRBJ1-1	TRBV20-1	many	-	TGCAGTGCTAGAGTAAAAGGGGCCACTGAAGCTTTCTTT	CSARVKGATEAFF
TRBJ2-1	TRBV9	many	TRBD1	TGTGCCAGCACCCCCGGGACAGTATACAATGAGCAGTTCTTC	CASTPGTVYNEQFF
TRBJ2-1	TRBV12-3/TRBV12-4	many	-	TGTGCCAGCAGTCCAACTGCCGTGGGGGAGCAGTTCTTC	CASSPTAVGEQFF
TRBJ2-1	TRBV19	many	TRBD2	TGTGCCAGTAGTCCGACTAGCGGGCTTGTCTACAATGAGCAGTTCTTC	CASSPTSGLVYNEQFF
TRBJ2-7	TRBV6-4	many	-	TGTGCCGGGAGCGGACGGACGCTTTCGCACGAGCAGTACTTC	CAGSGRTLSHEQYF
TRBJ2-3	TRBV7-2	many	-	TGTGCCAGCAGCCGGACTCGGGGGGCGCAGGCAGATACGCAGTATTTT	CASSRTRGAQADTQYF
TRBJ2-3	TRBV5-1	many	-	TGCGCCAGCAGCTTGTCCGTGGGAGCGGATACGCAGTATTTT	CASSLSVGADTQYF
TRBJ2-5	TRBV29-1	many	-	TGCAGCGTTCCCGTCCCGCCGGGGGAGACCCAGTACTTC	CSVPVPPGETQYF
TRBJ1-1	TRBV5-6	many	TRBD1	TGTGCCAGCAGCGGGGGACAGGGGAACACTGAAGCTTTCTTT	CASSGGQGNTEAFF
TRBJ2-7	TRBV29-1	many	TRBD1	TGCAGCGTCGGACAGGGAAGAAACGAGCAGTACTTC	CSVGQGRNEQYF
TRBJ2-1	TRBV5-1	-	-	TGCGCCAGCAGCTTGGTTGGGGGAACGGGGTACAATGAGCAGTTCTTC	CASSLVGGTGYNEQFF
TRBJ2-3	TRBV12-3/TRBV12-4	many	TRBD2	TGTGCCAGCAGTGTGGGACTAGCGGGGGGCACAGATACGCAGTATTTT	CASSVGLAGGTDTQYF
TRBJ2-7	TRBV9	many	-	TGTGCCAGCAGCGTCGACAGTTCCCCCTACGAGCAGTACTTC	CASSVDSSPYEQYF
TRBJ1-1	TRBV12-3/TRBV12-4	-	-	TGTGCCAGCACCTCCGGACGGCCTGAAGCTTTCTTT	CASTSGRPEAFF
TRBJ2-7	TRBV29-1	few	-	TGCAGCGTTGAAAGGGCGAGGTTTCAATACTTC	CSVERARFQYF
TRBJ2-7	TRBV10-3	many	-	TGTGCCATCAGTGACGGGGTGTCCCCCTACGAGCAGTACTTC	CAISDGVSPYEQYF
TRBJ2-5	TRBV2	-	-	TGTGCCAGCAGCGGGGGATCGGGACGGCAAGAGACCCAGTACTTC	CASSGGSGRQETQYF